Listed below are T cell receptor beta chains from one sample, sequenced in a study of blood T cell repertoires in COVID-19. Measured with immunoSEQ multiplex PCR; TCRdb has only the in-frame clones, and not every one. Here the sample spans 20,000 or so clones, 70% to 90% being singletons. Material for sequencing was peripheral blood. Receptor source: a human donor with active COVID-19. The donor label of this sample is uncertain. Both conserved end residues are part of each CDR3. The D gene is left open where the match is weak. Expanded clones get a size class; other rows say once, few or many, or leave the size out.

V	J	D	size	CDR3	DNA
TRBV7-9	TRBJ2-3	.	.	CASSLSGHTDTQYF	TGTGCCAGCAGCTTGTCTGGGCACACAGATACGCAGTATTTT
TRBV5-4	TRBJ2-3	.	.	CASNSITDTQYF	TGTGCCAGCAACAGCATCACAGATACGCAGTATTTT
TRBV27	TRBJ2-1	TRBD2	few	CASRGLAGKGSYNEQFF	TGTGCCAGCAGGGGGCTAGCGGGAAAAGGGTCCTACAATGAGCAGTTCTTC
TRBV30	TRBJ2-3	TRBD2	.	CAWGTSGAGGTQYF	TGTGCCTGGGGGACTAGCGGGGCCGGGGGTACGCAGTATTTT
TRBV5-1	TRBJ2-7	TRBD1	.	CASSLDRGEGEQYF	TGCGCCAGCAGCTTGGACAGGGGGGAAGGGGAGCAGTACTTC
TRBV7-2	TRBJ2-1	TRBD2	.	CASSSGPERDIPKQFF	TGTGCCAGCAGCTCCGGACCCGAGCGGGATATTCCTAAGCAGTTCTTC
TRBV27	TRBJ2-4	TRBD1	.	CASAKGAAAKNIQYF	TGTGCCAGCGCCAAGGGGGCGGCGGCCAAAAACATTCAGTACTTC
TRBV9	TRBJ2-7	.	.	CASSVGVTGVYEQYF	TGTGCCAGCAGCGTAGGTGTGACAGGAGTCTACGAGCAGTACTTC
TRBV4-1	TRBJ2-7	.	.	CASSQGPGQPSYEQYF	TGCGCCAGCAGCCAAGGTCCGGGACAACCCTCCTACGAGCAGTACTTC
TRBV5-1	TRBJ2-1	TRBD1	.	CASSYGGTGGAEQFF	TGCGCCAGCAGCTACGGCGGGACAGGGGGGGCTGAGCAGTTCTTC
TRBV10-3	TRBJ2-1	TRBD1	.	CAIHKGGRDNEQFF	TGTGCCATCCATAAAGGGGGCCGGGACAATGAGCAGTTCTTC
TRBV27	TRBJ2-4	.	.	CASRSLAAKNIQYF	TGTGCCAGCAGAAGTCTAGCGGCCAAAAACATTCAGTACTTC
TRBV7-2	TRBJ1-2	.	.	CASSLVPTQSRQAGYTF	TGTGCCAGCAGCTTAGTACCGACACAGTCTAGACAGGCTGGCTACACCTTC
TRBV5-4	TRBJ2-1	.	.	CASSLGVEQFF	TGTGCCAGCAGCCTAGGGGTTGAGCAGTTCTTC
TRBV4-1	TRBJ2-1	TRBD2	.	CASSQEEAGMSYNEQFF	TGCGCCAGCAGCCAAGAAGAAGCGGGAATGTCCTACAATGAGCAGTTCTTC
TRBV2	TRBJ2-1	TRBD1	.	CASSRTGLTYNEQFF	TGTGCCAGCAGTAGGACAGGGTTGACCTACAATGAGCAGTTCTTC
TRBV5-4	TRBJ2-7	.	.	CASSLVQGGSEQYF	TGTGCCAGCAGCTTGGTCCAGGGAGGATCCGAGCAGTACTTC
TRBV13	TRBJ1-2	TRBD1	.	CASSPQAGQAYF	TGTGCCAGCAGCCCTCAAGCAGGACAGGCATACTTC
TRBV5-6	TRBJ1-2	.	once	CASSFGGAYGYTF	TGTGCCAGCAGCTTCGGGGGAGCCTATGGCTACACCTTC
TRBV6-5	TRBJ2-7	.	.	CATAASLGQYF	TGTGCCACCGCAGCTAGTTTGGGTCAGTACTTC
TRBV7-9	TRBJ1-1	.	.	CASSLAYGNTEAFF	TGTGCCAGCAGCTTAGCGTACGGGAACACTGAAGCTTTCTTT
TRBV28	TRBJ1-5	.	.	CASSPPRDQGLRPQHF	TGTGCCAGCAGCCCCCCCCGGGACCAGGGGTTGAGGCCCCAGCATTTT
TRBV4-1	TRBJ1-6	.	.	CASSQDWTDLNSPLHF	TGCGCCAGCAGCCAAGATTGGACAGACTTGAATTCACCCCTCCACTTT
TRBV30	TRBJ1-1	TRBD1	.	CAWSTGGNTEAFF	TGTGCCTGGAGTACAGGGGGGAACACTGAAGCTTTCTTT
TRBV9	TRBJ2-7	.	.	CASSAGGGAYEQYF	TGTGCCAGCAGCGCCGGAGGGGGCGCCTACGAGCAGTACTTC
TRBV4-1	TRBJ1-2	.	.	CASSQDPGVNYGYTF	TGCGCCAGCAGCCAAGATCCAGGGGTGAACTATGGCTACACCTTC
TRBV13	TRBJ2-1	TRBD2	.	CASSLQYGTSNNEQFF	TGTGCCAGCAGCTTACAGTACGGGACTAGTAACAATGAGCAGTTCTTC
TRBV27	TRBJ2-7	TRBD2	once	CASSFRTVVAGGDFSYEQYF	TGTGCCAGCAGTTTTAGGACAGTCGTAGCGGGAGGGGATTTCTCCTACGAGCAGTACTTC
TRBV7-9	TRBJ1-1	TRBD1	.	CASSLTDRGGEAFF	TGTGCCAGCAGCCTAACCGACAGGGGAGGGGAAGCTTTCTTT
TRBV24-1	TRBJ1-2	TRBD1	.	CATSTGGGGYTF	TGTGCCACCAGCACAGGGGGCGGTGGCTACACCTTC
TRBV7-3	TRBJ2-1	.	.	CASSQTGLIYNEQFF	TGTGCCAGCAGCCAGACGGGACTGATCTACAATGAGCAGTTCTTC
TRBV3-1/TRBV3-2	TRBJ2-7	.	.	CASSGTGSSYEQYF	TGTGCCAGCAGTGGAACAGGGAGCTCCTACGAGCAGTACTTC
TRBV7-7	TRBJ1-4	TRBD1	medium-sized	CASSSGQAANEKLFF	TGTGCTAGCAGCTCAGGACAGGCCGCTAATGAAAAACTGTTTTTT
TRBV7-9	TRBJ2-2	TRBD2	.	CASSSGLAGANGELFF	TGTGCCAGCAGCTCGGGACTAGCGGGAGCGAACGGGGAGCTGTTTTTT
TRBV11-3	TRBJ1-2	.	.	CASSLVTGNYGYTF	TGTGCCAGCAGCTTAGTTACAGGGAACTATGGCTACACCTTC
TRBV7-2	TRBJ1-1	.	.	CASSPEGGVVSTYAFF	TGTGCCAGCAGCCCTGAAGGGGGGGTTGTGAGTACCTATGCTTTCTTT